The 32 T cell receptor beta chains presented below share a single source sample, sequenced in a study of blood T cell repertoires in COVID-19. Sequenced by immunoSEQ multiplex PCR; TCRdb stores in-frame clones only, minus some. The table lists roughly 100,000 clones, approximately 86% of them singletons. The sample comprised peripheral blood. Source of these receptors: a man in his fifties or sixties with active or convalescent COVID-19.

The genes are TRBV11-2 and TRBJ2-2, with 8 positions matching TRBD1. Germline lookup yields CDR1 SGHAT and CDR2 FQNNGV. V shed 1 base, J shed 6 bases, and the junction held 4 bases outside the gene matches. The CDR3 covers 15 residues. The CDR3 coding sequence is TGTGCCAGCAGCTTAGGGACAGGGTTGGCCGGGGAGCTGTTTTTT. It yields the protein CASSLGTGLAGELFF.

This clone appeared a few times. V and J are TRBV29-1 and TRBJ1-2, with unresolved D. The V gene's germline CDR1 is SQVTM and CDR2 ANQGSEA. Trimming left V 5 bases short and J 8 bases short, with 6 bases between. This CDR3 has 9 amino acids. CDR3: CSVPPGYTF. The CDR3 nucleotides are TGCAGCGTTCCCCCGGGCTACACCTTC.

V usage is TRBV2 and J usage is TRBJ1-2; TRBD1 matches 7 bases. Germline CDR1 reads SNHLY; CDR2 reads FYNNEI. The CDR3 totals 14 residues. V shed 5 bases and J 0 bases; nucleotides not matched to a gene: 3. As DNA, the CDR3 is TGTGCCAGCAGTCGGGACAGCTCTAACTATGGCTACACCTTC. This sequence encodes CASSRDSSNYGYTF.

This clone appeared a few times. The J gene is TRBJ1-1, the V gene TRBV24-1; D is unresolved. Germline-derived CDR1 and CDR2 are KGHDR and SFDVKD. CDR3 length equals 14 residues. Between the trimmed V and J ends, which lost 9 bases and 0 bases, there was a span of 13 bases. The CDR3 spells CATAAVSVNTEAFF. The CDR3 nucleotides are TGTGCCACCGCGGCTGTTTCAGTGAACACTGAAGCTTTCTTT.

The chain carries TRBV27 and TRBJ2-5; the D gene is possibly TRBD2 (6 bases). With 0 bases removed from V and 5 bases from J, the gap between germline ends came to 10 bases. The CDR3 contains 14 residues. Germline V gene data show CDR1 as MNHEY and CDR2 as SMNVEV (reference sequence). CDR3 residues: CASSLSGGGETQYF. The DNA of the CDR3 is TGTGCCAGCAGTTTATCGGGAGGCGGGGAGACCCAGTACTTC.

The chain couples TRBV5-6 to TRBJ1-3; 9 bases match TRBD1. From germline, CDR1 is SGHDT and CDR2 YYEEEE. CDR3 size: 16 residues. The J segment lost 1 base and the V segment lost 5 bases, leaving 7 bases of the junction unmatched. Here the CDR3 reads CASSHAGTGSGNTIYF. CDR3 nucleotides: TGTGCCAGCAGTCACGCAGGGACAGGGTCTGGAAACACCATATATTTT.

This chain uses TRBV15 with TRBJ2-7, with 9 bases fitting TRBD1. Germline CDR1 and CDR2: LNHNV and YYDKDF (reference sequence). With V trimmed by 3 bases and J by 3 bases, 3 bases remained unmatched. The CDR3 length is 14 residues. CDR3 bases: TGTGCCACCAGCAGGGACAGGGGTTACTACGAGCAGTACTTC. Translation: CATSRDRGYYEQYF.

The CDR3 sequence is CASSGDRSPGNTIYF. CDR3 sequence (DNA): TGTGCCAGCAGTGGCGACAGGTCCCCTGGAAACACCATATATTTT. The V gene is TRBV25-1, the J gene TRBJ1-3; TRBD1 might be the D (6 bases). The CDR3 has 15 residues. Germline V gives CDR1 MGHDK, CDR2 SYGVNS. With 4 bases removed from V and 2 bases from J, the gap between germline ends came to 12 bases. Together with reference TRBV25-1 and TRBJ1-3, the CDR3 gives the full variable domain: EADIYQTPRYLVIGTGKKITLECSQTMGHDKMYWYQQDPGMELHLIHYSYGVNSTEKGDLSSESTVSRIRTEHFPLTLESARPSHTSQYLCASSGDRSPGNTIYFGEGSWLTVV.

This clone was picked up a small number of times. This chain connects TRBV11-3 to TRBJ2-1; 8 nucleotides match TRBD2. The ends lost 5 bases at V and 0 bases at J; junction bases unmatched: 3. Germline values: CDR1 SGHNT, CDR2 YENEEA. CDR3 length: 15 amino acids. CDR3 in amino acids: CASSLAGSSYNEQFF. CDR3 DNA: TGTGCCAGCAGCCTAGCGGGTAGCTCCTACAATGAGCAGTTCTTC.

The chain has TRBV29-1 and TRBJ1-2, with D tentatively TRBD1 (5 bases). In germline, CDR1 is SQVTM, CDR2 ANQGSEA. The CDR3 consists of 12 residues. V dropped 1 base and J dropped 7 bases, with 10 bases sitting between them. The CDR3 loop is CSVEVQVVGYTF. The CDR3, as DNA: TGCAGCGTTGAAGTACAGGTAGTTGGCTACACCTTC.

This clone is a singleton in its sample. This chain joins TRBV24-1 and TRBJ1-2, with D tentatively TRBD1 (5 bases). Trimming shortened V by 5 bases and J by 7 bases, and 13 bases separated the two germline ends. This CDR3 region has 13 residues. Germline V lookup: CDR1 KGHDR, CDR2 SFDVKD. CDR3 nucleotides: TGTGCCACCAGTGCCACAGGATGGGGTGGCTACACCTTC. Translated, it gives CATSATGWGGYTF.

The rearrangement joins TRBV19 to TRBJ1-1, with a tentative D call TRBD1 (6 bases). The length of the CDR3 is 16 residues. Trimming removed 4 bases at V and 1 base at J, with 16 bases between. Looked up from germline, CDR1 is LNHDA and CDR2 is SQIVND (reference sequence). The CDR3 DNA sequence: TGTGCCAGTAGTAGAACTCCACAGGGTTCGAACACTGAAGCTTTCTTT. It is translated as CASSRTPQGSNTEAFF.

V usage is TRBV4-3 and J usage is TRBJ1-4; TRBD1 agrees at 9 bases. Germline loops: CDR1 LGHNA, CDR2 YSLEER. This CDR3 region has 15 residues. Germline trimming cut 0 bases from V and 5 bases from J; bases unmatched to any gene: 1. The CDR3 spells CASSQEGTGNEKLFF. In DNA form, the CDR3 reads TGCGCCAGCAGCCAAGAGGGGACAGGGAATGAAAAACTGTTTTTT.

This clone appeared a single time. The V gene is TRBV5-4, the J gene TRBJ2-1; 7 bases align to TRBD1. CDR1 is SGHNT, CDR2 YYREEE, per germline (reference sequence). The CDR3 has 16 amino acids. Trimming cost V 4 bases and J 2 bases; bases outside gene matches: 9. The CDR3 DNA reads TGTGCCAGCAGCCGATCGGACAGGTCGGCCTACAATGAGCAGTTCTTC. As protein: CASSRSDRSAYNEQFF.

The rearrangement uses TRBV7-8 and TRBJ2-3, with 9 nucleotides matching TRBD2. The CDR3 totals 16 residues. Germline CDR1 and CDR2: SGHVS and FQNEAQ. The ends lost 1 base at V and 5 bases at J; junction bases unmatched: 7. The chain's CDR3 is CASSLGAGGHGDTQYF. CDR3 in DNA: TGTGCCAGCAGCTTAGGGGCGGGGGGGCATGGAGATACGCAGTATTTT.

This clone was picked up a small number of times. The chain is built from TRBV7-9 and TRBJ1-2, with no clear D. The CDR3 sequence is 13 residues long. The germline CDR1 and CDR2 sequences are SEHNR and FQNEAQ (reference sequence). Trimming pared 2 bases from V and 8 bases from J, leaving 12 bases between. CDR3 in amino acids: CASSLRQTGGYTF. DNA of the CDR3: TGTGCCAGCAGCTTACGCCAGACGGGAGGCTACACCTTC.

The chain combines TRBV11-2 with TRBJ2-2, with 8 positions matching TRBD1. Germline V gives CDR1 SGHAT, CDR2 FQNNGV. The CDR3 is 15 amino acids. The junction had 7 bases not matched to a gene; V was cut back by 5 bases and J by 5 bases. The CDR3 DNA reads as TGTGCCAGCAGCACAATCAGGGGGCCAACCGGGGAGCTGTTTTTT. Its protein is CASSTIRGPTGELFF.

This chain links TRBV5-5 with TRBJ2-2; the D gene is possibly TRBD1 (6 bases). The ends were cut back, 6 bases at V and 1 base at J, with 10 bases in the middle. The CDR3 has 14 amino acids. The germline gives CDR1 SGHKS, CDR2 YYEKEE (reference sequence). The CDR3 loop is CASTPTGNTGELFF. In nucleotides, the CDR3 is TGTGCCAGCACCCCGACAGGGAACACCGGGGAGCTGTTTTTT.

J is TRBJ1-2 and V is TRBV5-4; maybe TRBD1 (5 bases). CDR1 is SGHNT and CDR2 is YYREEE in the germline V gene (reference sequence). This CDR3 comprises 16 residues. With 3 bases removed from V and 8 bases from J, the gap between germline ends came to 23 bases. The CDR3 DNA follows: TGTGCCAGCAGCTCAGCTATGGGGCCCACGGTTCGGGGCTACACCTTC. This gives the protein CASSSAMGPTVRGYTF. Full variable domain (remainder filled in from reference TRBV5-4 and TRBJ1-2): ETGVTQSPTHLIKTRGQQVTLRCSSQSGHNTVSWYQQALGQGPQFIFQYYREEENGRGNFPPRFSGLQFPNYSSELNVNALELDDSALYLCASSSAMGPTVRGYTFGSGTRLTVV.

The rearrangement uses TRBV29-1 and TRBJ2-1, with 10 bases matching TRBD1. This CDR3 contains 14 residues. V lost 5 bases to trimming and J lost 8 bases; unmatched junction nucleotides: 9. Per the germline V gene, CDR1 is SQVTM and CDR2 is ANQGSEA. The CDR3 bases are TGCAGCGTTCTACGGGACAGGGGTAGGGATGAGCAGTTCTTC. Its translation is CSVLRDRGRDEQFF.

The J gene is TRBJ2-2, the V gene TRBV28, with 7 bases aligning to TRBD2. The CDR3 consists of 13 residues. The V gene end was trimmed by 8 bases and the J gene end by 1 base; junction bases not matched to a gene: 1. In germline, CDR1 is MDHEN, CDR2 SYDVKM. CDR3 coding DNA: TGTGCCAGCGGGAGGGGGAACACCGGGGAGCTGTTTTTT. Its protein product is CASGRGNTGELFF. The full variable domain, completed using reference TRBV28 and TRBJ2-2, is DVKVTQSSRYLVKRTGEKVFLECVQDMDHENMFWYRQDPGLGLRLIYFSYDVKMKEKGDIPEGYSVSREKKERFSLILESASTNQTSMYLCASGRGNTGELFFGEGSRLTVL.

The chain carries TRBV7-9 and TRBJ2-1, with D uncertain. V shed 3 bases and J shed 0 bases, with 6 bases lying between them. The CDR3 runs 14 residues. The germline V gene encodes CDR1 SEHNR and CDR2 FQNEAQ (reference sequence). CDR3 coding DNA: TGTGCCAGCAGCTTGCAGAACTCCTACAATGAGCAGTTCTTC. Its translation is CASSLQNSYNEQFF.

The chain links TRBV2 to TRBJ2-2, with 8 nucleotides matching TRBD2. The germline V gene has CDR1 SNHLY and CDR2 FYNNEI. This CDR3 has 16 amino acids. Losses at the gene ends were 2 bases for V and 8 bases for J; bases not matched to a gene: 10. The CDR3 DNA follows: TGTGCCAGCAGTGAAAGTAGCGGGGCATCGTGGGGGGAGCTGTTTTTT. It is translated as CASSESSGASWGELFF.

The V call is TRBV5-5, the J call TRBJ1-1, with D hard to call. With 5 bases removed from V and 5 bases from J, the gap between germline ends came to 16 bases. The CDR3 extends over 14 amino acids. Germline loops: CDR1 SGHKS, CDR2 YYEKEE (reference sequence). The CDR3 DNA sequence: TGTGCCAGCAGTTTCTCGGGCGGGGAAACTGAAGCTTTCTTT. Its protein product is CASSFSGGETEAFF.

The V gene is TRBV7-9, the J gene TRBJ1-4; 10 bases align to TRBD1. From germline, CDR1 is SEHNR and CDR2 FQNEAQ (reference sequence). Losses at the gene ends were 5 bases for V and 8 bases for J; bases not matched to a gene: 8. The CDR3 spans 15 residues. This CDR3 reads CASSPPGQGQEKLFF. The CDR3 DNA sequence: TGTGCCAGCAGCCCTCCGGGACAGGGGCAGGAAAAACTGTTTTTT.

The chain carries TRBV6-5 and TRBJ2-1, with 9 bases lining up with TRBD1. This CDR3 is built from 14 residues. In germline, CDR1 is MNHEY, CDR2 SVGAGI. V dropped 6 bases and J dropped 8; count of bases not matched to a gene: 8. The CDR3 sequence is CASRYPGQGHEQFF. CDR3 bases: TGTGCCAGCAGATACCCGGGACAGGGACATGAGCAGTTCTTC.

This chain connects TRBV18 to TRBJ1-5; weak D call: TRBD1 (6 bases). This CDR3 has 16 amino acids. Germline CDR1 is KGHSH and CDR2 is LQKENI. V lost 3 bases and J lost 0, with 12 bases in between. The CDR3 DNA reads TGTGCCAGCTCACCCAGGAACAGGGATAGCAATCAGCCCCAGCATTTT. It specifies CASSPRNRDSNQPQHF. The whole variable domain, filled in from reference TRBV18 and TRBJ1-5, reads NAGVMQNPRHLVRRRGQEARLRCSPMKGHSHVYWYRQLPEEGLKFMVYLQKENIIDESGMPKERFSAEFPKEGPSILRIQQVVRGDSAAYFCASSPRNRDSNQPQHFGDGTRLSIL.

This clone was picked up one time. The genes are TRBV4-1 and TRBJ2-7; 12 positions match TRBD1. Per the germline V gene, CDR1 is MGHRA and CDR2 is YSYEKL. Trimming cost V 1 base and J 6 bases; bases outside gene matches: 1. The CDR3 length is 14 residues. CDR3 amino acids: CASSQGDRGREQYF. DNA for the CDR3: TGCGCCAGCAGCCAAGGGGACAGGGGGCGCGAGCAGTACTTC.

This chain joins TRBV6-5 and TRBJ1-2; 12 nucleotides match TRBD1. The CDR3 has 15 residues. CDR1 is MNHEY and CDR2 is SVGAGI in the germline V gene. V was pared by 4 bases and J by 2 bases, with 2 bases of the junction left unmatched. The CDR3 here is CASSSGTGGNYGYTF. Written as DNA, the CDR3 is TGTGCCAGCAGTTCCGGGACAGGGGGCAACTATGGCTACACCTTC.

The CDR3 sequence is CASSPNGNTIYF. CDR3 nucleotides: TGCGCCAGCAGCCCTAATGGAAACACCATATATTTT. The rearrangement joins TRBV10-1 to TRBJ1-3; unclear D gene. CDR1 WNHNN and CDR2 SYGVQD come from the germline V gene (reference sequence). The length of the CDR3 is 12 residues. Trimming removed 6 bases at V and 3 bases at J, with 6 bases between.

The rearrangement uses TRBV19 and TRBJ1-5, with 9 nucleotides matching TRBD1. The CDR3 is 16 residues long. V lost 9 bases to trimming and J lost 0 bases; unmatched junction nucleotides: 9. CDR1 and CDR2 from the germline V gene are LNHDA and SQIVND (reference sequence). The CDR3 is CASRVGTGFSNQPQHF. The CDR3 nucleotides are TGTGCCAGCCGAGTGGGGACAGGGTTTAGCAATCAGCCCCAGCATTTT.

V gene TRBV10-1 combines with J gene TRBJ1-5, with TRBD1 matching over 7 bases. This CDR3 comprises 19 residues. Germline trimming cut 7 bases from V and 0 bases from J; bases unmatched to any gene: 18. Germline V lookup: CDR1 WNHNN, CDR2 SYGVQD (reference sequence). The DNA of the CDR3 is TGCGCCAGCACCCGAATGGAGGGGGCGGTGAGATATAGCAATCAGCCCCAGCATTTT. Translating gives CASTRMEGAVRYSNQPQHF.